This is a list of T cell receptor beta chains from one sample in a study of T cell responses to AZD1222 COVID-19 vaccine. This table comes from immunoSEQ multiplex PCR, and its TCRdb copy is limited to in-frame clones, with some not included. The table has about 110,000 clones, approximately 88% seen once. Sequenced material: peripheral blood, taken on day 0 of AZD1222 vaccination. All receptors come from an adult in good health. Each CDR3 is given with its conserved first and last residue. A D gene is named only where the DNA matches it firmly. Some rows mark clone size as missing; the rest say once, few, many or name a class of expanded clone.

TRBJ1-5	-	-	TRBV6-1	TGTGCCAGCAGTGAAGTGGGCTCCTATCAGCCCCAGCATTTT	CASSEVGSYQPQHF
TRBJ2-2	-	-	TRBV27	TGTGCCAGCCGCGCGGGGTCGAACACCGGGGAGCTGTTTTTT	CASRAGSNTGELFF
TRBJ2-5	-	-	TRBV5-4	TGTGCCAGCAGCAAAGGCGGGACGGCCCAAGAGACCCAGTACTTC	CASSKGGTAQETQYF
TRBJ2-2	-	-	TRBV7-9	TGTGCCAGCACCGCCCCCACCGGGGAGCTGTTTTTT	CASTAPTGELFF
TRBJ1-3	-	-	TRBV5-4	TGTGCCAGCAGCTTGGCGGGGACGGTTAGAAACACCATATATTTT	CASSLAGTVRNTIYF
TRBJ2-7	TRBD2	-	TRBV6-2/TRBV6-3	TGTGCCAGCAGTTACACGGCGTCTAGCGGAACTTACGAGCAGTACTTC	CASSYTASSGTYEQYF
TRBJ1-1	TRBD1	-	TRBV7-3	TGTGCCAGCAGCTTAACGCAGGGGGACACTGAAGCTTTCTTT	CASSLTQGDTEAFF
TRBJ1-6	TRBD1	few	TRBV19	TGTGCCAGTAGTGAACAGGGGGCCTCAAATAATTCACCCCTCCACTTT	CASSEQGASNNSPLHF
TRBJ2-1	TRBD2	-	TRBV6-4	TGTGCCAGCAGTGACGAGGCTAGCGGTTACAATGAGCAGTTCTTC	CASSDEASGYNEQFF
TRBJ2-5	TRBD1	-	TRBV11-2	TGTGCCAGCAGCCGGGGACAGTTCCAAGAGACCCAGTACTTC	CASSRGQFQETQYF
TRBJ2-1	-	-	TRBV7-6	TGTGCCAGCAGCTTTGGGGTTACTGAGCAGTTCTTC	CASSFGVTEQFF
TRBJ1-2	TRBD1	few	TRBV5-1	TGCGCCAGCAGCTTGTCACAGGGGTCCTATGGCTACACCTTC	CASSLSQGSYGYTF
TRBJ2-2	TRBD2	few	TRBV4-2	TGTGCCAGCAGCCAAGGATTGGTATCATCCGGACTAGCGGGAACCACCGGGGAGCTGTTTTTT	CASSQGLVSSGLAGTTGELFF